The 9 T cell receptor beta chains listed next were all sequenced from one sample in a study of T cells after yellow fever vaccination. Using its own MiXCR run on the 5' RACE reads, TCRdb lists one record per CDR3 protein. Seen here are some 550,000 distinct CDR3 sequences, roughly a fifth observed once, and the top ten hold approximately 15%. Specimen: PBMCs, collected 15 days after the yellow fever booster vaccination. Receptors originate from a young man who received the YFV17D yellow fever vaccine.

The chain combines TRBV5-1 with TRBJ2-1; 8 bases fit TRBD1. V dropped 4 bases and J dropped 6; count of bases not matched to a gene: 9. From germline, CDR1 is SGHRS and CDR2 YFSETQ. There are 15 residues in the CDR3. The CDR3 spells CASSVIGTGFNEQFF. The CDR3 DNA sequence: TGCGCCAGCAGCGTTATAGGGACAGGCTTCAATGAGCAGTTCTTC.

This clonotype has a single count. The J gene is TRBJ2-1, the V gene TRBV20-1; 11 positions agree with TRBD2. The CDR3 loop spans 15 amino acids. Germline assignment: CDR1 DFQATT and CDR2 SNEGSKA (reference sequence). Trimming took 3 bases from V and 3 from J; bases not matched to a gene: 4. The CDR3 protein is CSASPSGRNYNEQFF. CDR3 sequence (DNA): TGCAGTGCTAGCCCTAGCGGGAGGAACTACAATGAGCAGTTCTTC.

There are a few counts of this clonotype. The V and J genes are TRBV7-2 and TRBJ1-2; maybe TRBD1 (5 bases). The CDR3 contains 15 residues. V was cut by 2 bases and J by 2 bases, with 12 bases left in between. Germline V gene sequence: CDR1 SGHTA, CDR2 FQGNSA. This CDR3 reads CASSLMPAGNYGYTF. CDR3 coding DNA: TGTGCCAGCAGCTTAATGCCGGCAGGGAACTATGGCTACACCTTC.

This chain links TRBV14 with TRBJ2-7; 9 bases line up with TRBD2. Germline V gene data show CDR1 as SGHDN and CDR2 as FVKESK. The V gene end was trimmed by 3 bases and the J gene end by 3 bases; junction bases not matched to a gene: 9. This CDR3 has 16 residues. CDR3 in DNA: TGTGCCAGCAGCCATGTCGCTAGCGGGGCTTACTACGAGCAGTACTTC. Amino acid sequence: CASSHVASGAYYEQYF. The variable domain in full, completed from reference TRBV14 and TRBJ2-7, reads EAGVTQFPSHSVIEKGQTVTLRCDPISGHDNLYWYRRVMGKEIKFLLHFVKESKQDESGMPNNRFLAERTGGTYSTLKVQPAELEDSGVYFCASSHVASGAYYEQYFGPGTRLTVT.

The chain recombines TRBV3-1 with TRBJ2-7; D is tentatively TRBD1 or TRBD2 (7 bases each). Germline CDR1 and CDR2: LGHDT and YNNKEL (reference sequence). Trimming took off 4 bases at V and 4 bases at J, with 20 bases between the two ends. This CDR3 region has 16 residues. The DNA for the CDR3 is TGTGCCAGCAGCCCCAGGGGGGCGGGAGTTCTGTACGAGCAGTACTTC. Translating gives CASSPRGAGVLYEQYF.

This clonotype came up many times. The rearrangement uses TRBV20-1 and TRBJ1-1, with D hard to call. Germline CDR1 and CDR2: DFQATT and SNEGSKA (reference sequence). The CDR3 covers 10 residues. V was clipped by 3 bases and J by 8 bases, with 7 bases between them. In DNA form, the CDR3 reads TGCAGTGCTAGCCTCAACGAAGCTTTCTTT. The encoded protein is CSASLNEAFF.

This chain joins TRBV5-4 and TRBJ2-1; tentative D call: TRBD2 (5 bases). Trimming stripped 4 bases from V and 4 bases from J, with 18 bases between. Germline V gives CDR1 SGHNT, CDR2 YYREEE (reference sequence). This CDR3 spans 16 amino acids. CDR3 protein: CASSARTPQPYNEQFF. CDR3 DNA sequence: TGTGCCAGCAGCGCACGGACTCCGCAACCTTACAATGAGCAGTTCTTC. Looking up the rest from reference TRBV5-4 and TRBJ2-1 gives the full variable domain: ETGVTQSPTHLIKTRGQQVTLRCSSQSGHNTVSWYQQALGQGPQFIFQYYREEENGRGNFPPRFSGLQFPNYSSELNVNALELDDSALYLCASSARTPQPYNEQFFGPGTRLTVL.

This clonotype has a handful of counts. The chain couples TRBV29-1 to TRBJ2-1; D ambiguous. CDR1 SQVTM and CDR2 ANQGSEA come from the germline V gene. V was shortened by 5 bases and J by 2 bases, with 10 bases between the two germline ends. CDR3 size: 13 residues. This chain's CDR3 is CSVSLAPYNEQFF. The CDR3 coding sequence is TGCAGCGTTTCCTTGGCACCCTACAATGAGCAGTTCTTC.

The chain combines TRBV20-1 with TRBJ2-2, with D tentatively TRBD1 (6 bases). V was clipped by 4 bases and J by 6 bases, with 15 bases between them. Germline-derived CDR1 and CDR2 are DFQATT and SNEGSKA (reference sequence). The CDR3 runs 14 residues. The CDR3 loop is CSATDRLMAGELFF. CDR3 coding DNA: TGCAGTGCTACCGACAGGCTGATGGCCGGGGAGCTGTTTTTT.